Listed here are 9 T cell receptor beta chains from one sample, sequenced in a study of T cell repertoires in cytomegalovirus infection. Which antigens these TCRs recognize remains unknown. TCRdb re-derived calls from the reads in MiXCR, one entry per CDR3 protein. The repertoire consists of 8,000 or so distinct CDR3 sequences, with 49% occurring once and the leading ten covering less than 85%. The source material was PBMCs, sequenced either directly or after in vitro stimulation (not recorded which). All receptors derive from a human donor in good health (CMV status not recorded). Some clones in this sample may be carry-over from other donors' samples.

About this clonotype: One end of the junction does not line up with germline, which may come from a read error. This chain connects TRBV19 to TRBJ1-5; 8 nucleotides agree with TRBD1. The CDR3 length is 19 residues. Germline values: CDR1 LNHDA, CDR2 SQIVND (reference sequence). The CDR3 region has the DNA TGTGCCAGTAGTTCAATATATACAGGGACAGGTGAAGACAATCAGACCCAGAATTTT. Amino acid sequence: CASSSIYTGTGEDNQTQNF.

Notes on this clonotype: The conserved final phenylalanine or tryptophan is absent from the CDR3, which likely points to a read error. CDR3 loop: CASSVDSRGSNTEAFS. CDR3 in DNA: TGTGCAAGCAGCGTAGATTCTAGGGGCTCGAACACTGAAGCTTTCTCT. The chain links TRBV7-2 to TRBJ1-1; the D gene is possibly TRBD1 (5 bases). Germline values: CDR1 SGHTA, CDR2 FQGNSA. The CDR3 is 16 residues long.

With regard to this clonotype: The conserved phenylalanine or tryptophan is not found at the CDR3 terminus, so this likely reflects a read error. The DNA is omitted, as the CDR3 cannot be located on it reliably, and the CDR3 follows TCRdb's listing. The chain links TRBV5-1 to TRBJ2-7; TRBD2, the table's D call, was not compared with the DNA. CDR1 is SGHRS and CDR2 is YFSETQ in the germline V gene. A total of 18 residues make up the CDR3, ends included. CDR3 region: CASSLVSVLVLTAYERYC.

The V and J genes are TRBV7-2 and TRBJ2-7; D is unresolved. The germline V gene encodes CDR1 SGHTA and CDR2 FQGNSA. Trimming removed 0 bases at V and 5 bases at J, with 11 bases between. CDR3 length: 14 amino acids. For the CDR3, the DNA is TGTGCCAGCAGCTTAGCGAAGCAGCGACACGAGCAGTACTTC. This encodes CASSLAKQRHEQYF. Supplemented by reference TRBV7-2 and TRBJ2-7, the full variable domain reads GAGVSQSPSNKVTEKGKDVELRCDPISGHTALYWYRQSLGQGLEFLIYFQGNSAPDKSGLPSDRFSAERTGGSVSTLTIQRTQQEDSAVYLCASSLAKQRHEQYFGPGTRLTVT.

This clonotype appeared a single time. This may stem from a read error, because a much larger clone lies one nucleotide away. The chain employs TRBV5-5 and TRBJ1-2, with TRBD1 matching 8 bases. Germline CDR1 SGHKS, CDR2 YYEKEE (reference sequence). This CDR3 is 12 amino acids long. The CDR3, as DNA: TGTGCAAGCACCTGGACAGGGTTGGGCGACACCTTC. It encodes CASTWTGLGDTF.

The sample holds a few counts of this clonotype. V and J are TRBV10-3 and TRBJ1-5, with D tentatively TRBD1 (5 bases). V lost 0 bases and J lost 2, with 23 bases in between. Looked up from germline, CDR1 is ENHRY and CDR2 is SYGVKD. The length of the CDR3 is 20 residues. In nucleotides, the CDR3 is TGTGCCATCAGTGAGTCGGAACAGGTGATGTACGAGACTCGCAATCAGCCCCAGCATTTT. The encoded protein is CAISESEQVMYETRNQPQHF.

This clonotype was recorded at least ten times. This chain joins TRBV6-1 and TRBJ1-3; D is possibly TRBD1 (6 bases). Germline V gene lookup returns CDR1 MNHNS and CDR2 SASEGT. The V end lost 7 bases, the J end lost 0 bases, and 10 bases lay between the germline ends. The CDR3 contains 14 residues. CDR3 sequence reads: CASTRGDSGNTIYF. In nucleotides, the CDR3 is TGTGCCAGCACCAGGGGAGACTCTGGAAACACCATATATTTT.

This clonotype was detected ten times or more. V is TRBV20-1 and J is TRBJ2-3; D not resolved. This CDR3 comprises 15 residues. Germline CDR1 reads DFQATT; CDR2 reads SNEGSKA (reference sequence). The ends were cut back, 3 bases at V and 3 bases at J, with 16 bases in the middle. Here the CDR3 DNA reads TGCAGTGCTAGTATTCGAGGCCTGGCGACAGATACGCAGTATTTT. It translates to CSASIRGLATDTQYF.

Worth noting for this clonotype: The CDR3 carries no conserved terminal phenylalanine or tryptophan, so it likely arises from a read error. The limits of the CDR3 on the DNA are not certain, so only TCRdb's listed CDR3 is given. The CDR3 protein is CASHGATRYC. The V and J genes are TRBV27 and TRBJ2-3. Germline V gene lookup returns CDR1 MNHEY and CDR2 SMNVEV (reference sequence). The length of the CDR3 is 10 amino acids, counting both ends.